One and the same sample provided the 20 T cell receptor beta chains below, sequenced in a study of T cell changes during pregnancy in multiple sclerosis. Profiled with immunoSEQ multiplex PCR; TCRdb holds only in-frame clones, not every one. The repertoire has 90,000 to 100,000 clones, more than 85% of them found once; the top ten carry 1.5%. The material sequenced was peripheral blood, taken in the first trimester of pregnancy. The origin of the receptors is a female donor with multiple sclerosis, enrolled in a pregnancy study.

The chain couples TRBV12-5 to TRBJ2-2; 10 bases match TRBD1. J gave up 4 bases and V 1 base, and 6 bases lay outside the gene matches. CDR3 length equals 17 residues. Germline V CDR1 and CDR2: LGHNT, FRNRAP. The CDR3 spells CASGLGPGQGTTGELFF. Here the CDR3 DNA reads TGTGCTAGTGGTTTGGGCCCGGGACAGGGGACCACCGGGGAGCTGTTTTTT.

In its sample, this clone was seen once. CDR3 nucleotide sequence: TGTGCCAGCAGCCGTGGGGTAGCGGGAGGTAGCTCCTACGAGCAGTACTTC. Translation: CASSRGVAGGSSYEQYF. V and J are TRBV7-2 and TRBJ2-7; 10 bases align to TRBD2. V dropped 5 bases and J dropped 0; count of bases not matched to a gene: 10. CDR3 length equals 17 residues. Germline-derived CDR1 and CDR2 are SGHTA and FQGNSA.

This clone was observed many times. The J gene is TRBJ1-5, the V gene TRBV27; TRBD1 is a possible D gene (6 bases). CDR1 and CDR2 from the germline V gene are MNHEY and SMNVEV (reference sequence). The CDR3 runs to 16 residues. Trimming left V 1 base short and J 11 bases short, with 21 bases between. The chain's CDR3 is CASSLWGQGRESAQHF. The CDR3 nucleotides are TGTGCCAGCAGTTTATGGGGGCAGGGAAGGGAATCGGCCCAGCATTTT.

CDR3 in amino acids: CASIDVGETQYF. The DNA for the CDR3 is TGTGCCAGCATAGACGTCGGGGAGACCCAGTACTTC. This chain uses TRBV2 with TRBJ2-5; no clear D. This CDR3 comprises 12 residues. V shed 7 bases and J shed 5 bases, with 11 bases lying between them. Germline V gene lookup returns CDR1 SNHLY and CDR2 FYNNEI.

V usage is TRBV7-2 and J usage is TRBJ2-5, with D perhaps matching TRBD2 (6 bases). Germline values: CDR1 SGHTA, CDR2 FQGNSA. The CDR3 extends over 14 amino acids. The V and J ends lost 0 bases and 3 bases respectively, with 8 bases between them. In nucleotides, the CDR3 is TGTGCCAGCAGCTTAGCTAGCGGAGAAGAGACCCAGTACTTC. As protein: CASSLASGEETQYF.

The chain couples TRBV5-8 to TRBJ2-1, with 9 bases aligning to TRBD1. With V trimmed by 5 bases and J by 3 bases, 3 bases remained unmatched. Germline V gene data show CDR1 as SGHTS and CDR2 as YDEGEE. The CDR3 has 14 amino acids. CDR3 coding DNA: TGTGCCAGCAGTGGGACAGGGTTCTACAATGAGCAGTTCTTC. Residues: CASSGTGFYNEQFF. The variable domain in full, with the rest retrieved from reference TRBV5-8 and TRBJ2-1, is EAGVTQSPTHLIKTRGQQATLRCSPISGHTSVYWYQQALGLGLQFLLWYDEGEERNRGNFPPRFSGRQFPNYSSELNVNALELEDSALYLCASSGTGFYNEQFFGPGTRLTVL.

The chain is built from TRBV27 and TRBJ1-1; TRBD1 matches 12 bases. The CDR3 runs 16 residues. CDR1 is MNHEY and CDR2 is SMNVEV in the germline V gene (reference sequence). After removal of 4 bases from V and 2 bases from J, the junction contained 5 bases not matched to a gene. CDR3 protein: CASSSGTGGFNTEAFF. In DNA form, the CDR3 reads TGTGCCAGCAGTTCTGGGACAGGGGGCTTCAACACTGAAGCTTTCTTT.

V gene TRBV7-2 combines with J gene TRBJ2-7; tentative D call: TRBD2 (5 bases). CDR1 SGHTA and CDR2 FQGNSA come from the germline V gene. Trimming left V 5 bases short and J 1 base short, with 15 bases between. CDR3 length: 15 amino acids. CDR3 amino acids: CASSLRTSPSYEQYF. The CDR3 nucleotides read TGTGCCAGCAGCCTACGGACTTCCCCTTCCTACGAGCAGTACTTC.

The rearrangement joins TRBV4-2 to TRBJ2-1; perhaps TRBD1 as D (5 bases). The V and J ends lost 0 bases and 8 bases respectively, with 11 bases between them. Germline-derived CDR1 and CDR2 are LGHNA and YNFKEQ. The CDR3 is 14 amino acids. CDR3 in DNA: TGTGCCAGCAGCCAAGACAGGACATTGGATGAGCAGTTCTTC. Its protein product is CASSQDRTLDEQFF.

This clone was seen more than once but under ten times. J is TRBJ1-1 and V is TRBV29-1, with D possibly TRBD1 on 5 matching bases. Between the trimmed V and J ends, which lost 6 bases and 1 base, there was a span of 12 bases. The length of the CDR3 is 13 residues. The V gene's germline CDR1 is SQVTM and CDR2 ANQGSEA. CDR3 in amino acids: CSVWTRKNTEAFF. The CDR3 DNA sequence: TGCAGCGTGTGGACACGTAAGAACACTGAAGCTTTCTTT.

This chain links TRBV6-1 with TRBJ2-2; no firm D call. Trimming took 5 bases from V and 6 from J, leaving 16 bases between them. This CDR3 has 15 amino acids. Per the germline V gene, CDR1 is MNHNS and CDR2 is SASEGT. This CDR3 is CASSSRSIQAGELFF. In DNA form, the CDR3 reads TGTGCCAGCAGTTCAAGGTCGATTCAGGCCGGGGAGCTGTTTTTT.

The V and J genes are TRBV18 and TRBJ1-2; D unresolved. The germline V gene has CDR1 KGHSH and CDR2 LQKENI. There are 14 residues in the CDR3. V lost 3 bases to trimming and J lost 3 bases, with 11 bases between them. The CDR3 spells CASSPPGWDYGYTF. The CDR3 nucleotides read TGTGCCAGCTCACCCCCCGGGTGGGACTATGGCTACACCTTC.

V and J are TRBV13 and TRBJ2-5, with 11 bases fitting TRBD1. Germline V CDR1 and CDR2: PRHDT, FYEKMQ (reference sequence). V gave up 5 bases and J gave up 7 bases; unmatched junction bases: 6. The CDR3 spans 14 residues. The CDR3 DNA follows: TGTGCCAGCAGCCCAGGGACAGGGGGTGCGACCCAGTACTTC. It is translated as CASSPGTGGATQYF.

The chain links TRBV28 to TRBJ1-5, with D possibly being TRBD1 (6 bases). Germline V gene sequence: CDR1 MDHEN, CDR2 SYDVKM. There are 15 residues in the CDR3. V was cut by 2 bases and J by 6 bases, with 14 bases left in between. In DNA form, the CDR3 reads TGTGCCAGCAGTTTACAAGTGGGGGCTAGTCAGCCCCAGCATTTT. Amino acids: CASSLQVGASQPQHF.

The chain combines TRBV23-1 with TRBJ2-2, with 11 bases lining up with TRBD1. TRBV23-1 carries the ORF label, with uncertain function. This CDR3 comprises 19 residues. J was trimmed by 0 bases and V by 2 bases; bases with no gene match: 8. The CDR3 here is CASSQPLDRGRTNTGELFF. DNA for the CDR3: TGCGCCAGCAGTCAACCCCTGGACAGGGGGCGAACGAACACCGGGGAGCTGTTTTTT.

The chain uses TRBV7-6 and TRBJ2-5, with a weak D call TRBD2 (6 bases). Trimming took off 5 bases at V and 2 bases at J, with 18 bases between the two ends. The CDR3 sequence is 16 residues long. The V gene's germline CDR1 is SGHVS and CDR2 FNYEAQ. The CDR3 coding sequence is TGTGCCAGCAGCCGACCCCGTACGGGACTGCAAGAGACCCAGTACTTC. Protein sequence: CASSRPRTGLQETQYF.

The V call is TRBV29-1, the J call TRBJ2-1; possibly TRBD2 for D (6 bases). Germline V gene data show CDR1 as SQVTM and CDR2 as ANQGSEA. Trimming stripped 7 bases from V and 9 bases from J, with 10 bases between. The CDR3 has 10 residues. CDR3 nucleotides: TGCAGCGGGGTGGGAGGTGAGCAGTTCTTC. This sequence encodes CSGVGGEQFF.

The chain joins TRBV5-4 to TRBJ2-2; tentative D call: TRBD2 (6 bases). The CDR3 loop spans 18 amino acids. CDR1 is SGHNT, CDR2 YYREEE, per germline (reference sequence). Between the trimmed V and J ends, which lost 5 bases and 0 bases, there was a span of 20 bases. CDR3 residues: CASRRSSALRANTGELFF. The CDR3 DNA reads as TGTGCCAGCAGACGTTCTAGCGCGCTAAGGGCGAACACCGGGGAGCTGTTTTTT.

The chain recombines TRBV19 with TRBJ2-2; D possibly corresponds to TRBD1 (5 bases). V lost 0 bases and J 6 bases, leaving 11 bases between the germline ends. The CDR3 runs 15 residues. The V gene's germline CDR1 is LNHDA and CDR2 SQIVND (reference sequence). CDR3 DNA: TGTGCCAGTAGTATAGATAGGGGTTTGCCCGGGGAGCTGTTTTTT. As protein: CASSIDRGLPGELFF.

V is TRBV19 and J is TRBJ2-7; 9 bases align to TRBD2. In germline, CDR1 is LNHDA, CDR2 SQIVND (reference sequence). The CDR3 covers 13 residues. V shed 3 bases and J 11 bases; nucleotides not matched to a gene: 8. The CDR3, as DNA: TGTGCCAGTAGTATGCGTCTAGCGGGAATCGAGTACTTC. Amino acids: CASSMRLAGIEYF.